This T cell receptor beta chain is from a study of identical twins. TCRdb reanalysed the 5' RACE reads using MiXCR and keeps one entry per CDR3 protein. The sample contains approximately 670,000 distinct CDR3 sequences, around 6.1% of which appear only once. From germline, CDR1 is GTSNPN and CDR2 SVGIG (reference sequence). The CDR3 spans 13 residues. The V gene lost 1 base and the J gene lost 8 bases, with 11 bases spanning the gap. There are a few counts of this clonotype. The sample comprised naive T cells sorted from blood. The TCR comes from a man aged 18 to 30 in good health. The V call is TRBV30, the J call TRBJ2-2; no reliable D call. CDR3 DNA sequence: TGTGCCTGGAGTGGCGGTGGGCCTGGGGAGCTGTTTTTT. This codes for CAWSGGGPGELFF.